The rows below give T cell receptor beta chains drawn from one sample of a study of blood T cell repertoires in COVID-19. TCRdb's table, derived via immunoSEQ multiplex PCR, lists solely in-frame clones and lacks some. The sample includes 380,000 or so clones, more than 70% of them seen just once. Sequenced: peripheral blood. These receptors all come from a man aged 40-49 years with acute or convalescent COVID-19. Both conserved end residues are part of each CDR3. The D gene is left open where the match is weak. The size of a clone is reported for some rows only, either as once, few or many, or as a class for expanded clones.

V gene: TRBV28
clone size: .
J gene: TRBJ1-2
D gene: .
CDR3 protein: CASSLSEGGPYGYTF
CDR3 DNA: TGTGCCAGCAGTTTATCCGAAGGAGGTCCCTATGGCTACACCTTC

V gene: TRBV27
clone size: .
J gene: TRBJ2-7
D gene: TRBD1
CDR3 protein: CASHDRGHEQYF
CDR3 DNA: TGTGCCAGCCACGACAGGGGCCACGAGCAGTACTTC

V gene: TRBV28
clone size: .
J gene: TRBJ2-7
D gene: TRBD1
CDR3 protein: CASSTTGTGHHEQYF
CDR3 DNA: TGTGCCAGCAGTACTACCGGGACAGGGCATCACGAGCAGTACTTC

V gene: TRBV6-1
clone size: once
J gene: TRBJ2-7
D gene: TRBD2
CDR3 protein: CASSESLAAYGEQYF
CDR3 DNA: TGTGCCAGCAGTGAATCCCTAGCGGCCTATGGGGAGCAGTACTTC

V gene: TRBV4-1
clone size: few
J gene: TRBJ2-2
D gene: TRBD1
CDR3 protein: CASSQGRTGATGELFF
CDR3 DNA: TGCGCCAGCAGCCAAGGAAGGACAGGAGCCACCGGGGAGCTGTTTTTT

V gene: TRBV19
clone size: .
J gene: TRBJ1-5
D gene: .
CDR3 protein: CASSIWGRKYDQPQHF
CDR3 DNA: TGTGCCAGTAGTATTTGGGGCAGGAAGTACGATCAGCCCCAGCATTTT

V gene: TRBV3-1/TRBV3-2
clone size: .
J gene: TRBJ2-1
D gene: TRBD2
CDR3 protein: CASTLLAGRGEQFF
CDR3 DNA: TGTGCCAGCACTCTACTAGCGGGTAGAGGTGAGCAGTTCTTC

V gene: TRBV30
clone size: few
J gene: TRBJ2-1
D gene: .
CDR3 protein: CAWSVRASYNEQFF
CDR3 DNA: TGTGCCTGGAGTGTCAGAGCGTCGTACAATGAGCAGTTCTTC

V gene: TRBV7-2
clone size: many
J gene: TRBJ2-1
D gene: TRBD2
CDR3 protein: CASSRSGTHSYNEQFF
CDR3 DNA: TGTGCCAGCAGCCGGAGCGGGACCCACTCCTACAATGAGCAGTTCTTC

V gene: TRBV7-9
clone size: .
J gene: TRBJ2-7
D gene: TRBD2
CDR3 protein: CASSHRTSGGSYEQYF
CDR3 DNA: TGTGCCAGCAGCCACCGGACTAGCGGGGGCTCCTACGAGCAGTACTTC

V gene: TRBV11-2
clone size: .
J gene: TRBJ1-4
D gene: .
CDR3 protein: CASSLQAGQGEKLFF
CDR3 DNA: TGTGCCAGCAGCTTACAGGCAGGGCAGGGTGAAAAACTGTTTTTT

V gene: TRBV5-1
clone size: few
J gene: TRBJ1-3
D gene: .
CDR3 protein: CASSLGFLSPSGNTIYF
CDR3 DNA: TGCGCCAGCAGCTTGGGTTTCTTGTCCCCCTCTGGAAACACCATATATTTT

V gene: TRBV11-2
clone size: once
J gene: TRBJ2-1
D gene: .
CDR3 protein: CASSLDLGSYNEQFF
CDR3 DNA: TGTGCCAGCAGCTTAGATCTTGGCTCTTACAATGAGCAGTTCTTC

V gene: TRBV9
clone size: .
J gene: TRBJ1-1
D gene: TRBD1
CDR3 protein: CASSGTGDRRNTEAFF
CDR3 DNA: TGTGCCAGCAGCGGCACGGGGGACAGGCGGAACACTGAAGCTTTCTTT

V gene: TRBV27
clone size: once
J gene: TRBJ2-5
D gene: .
CDR3 protein: CASSFGQGETQYF
CDR3 DNA: TGTGCCAGCAGTTTCGGCCAGGGGGAGACCCAGTACTTC

V gene: TRBV4-2
clone size: once
J gene: TRBJ2-2
D gene: .
CDR3 protein: CASSLRAGSNTGELFF
CDR3 DNA: TGTGCCAGCAGCCTACGAGCGGGTTCGAACACCGGGGAGCTGTTTTTT

V gene: TRBV19
clone size: .
J gene: TRBJ1-2
D gene: TRBD1
CDR3 protein: CASSLRGQGSGYTF
CDR3 DNA: TGTGCCAGTAGTCTGAGAGGACAGGGGAGTGGCTACACCTTC

V gene: TRBV5-1
clone size: few
J gene: TRBJ1-2
D gene: .
CDR3 protein: CASSLGQNYGYTF
CDR3 DNA: TGCGCCAGCAGCTTGGGACAGAACTATGGCTACACCTTC

V gene: TRBV6-5
clone size: .
J gene: TRBJ2-1
D gene: TRBD2
CDR3 protein: CASSRTSGGEFF
CDR3 DNA: TGTGCCAGCAGCAGGACTAGCGGAGGGGAGTTCTTC

V gene: TRBV11-2
clone size: .
J gene: TRBJ1-1
D gene: TRBD1
CDR3 protein: CASSLLTGSNTEAFF
CDR3 DNA: TGTGCCAGCAGCTTATTGACAGGGAGCAACACTGAAGCTTTCTTT

V gene: TRBV4-2
clone size: .
J gene: TRBJ1-2
D gene: .
CDR3 protein: CASSQEKGALNYGYTF
CDR3 DNA: TGTGCCAGCAGCCAAGAGAAAGGGGCCCTAAACTATGGCTACACCTTC

V gene: TRBV28
clone size: few
J gene: TRBJ1-6
D gene: TRBD1
CDR3 protein: CASSGSGGGNSPLHF
CDR3 DNA: TGTGCCAGCAGTGGCTCAGGGGGCGGGAATTCACCCCTCCACTTT

V gene: TRBV14
clone size: .
J gene: TRBJ2-7
D gene: .
CDR3 protein: CASSQEVRVSYEQYF
CDR3 DNA: TGTGCCAGCAGCCAAGAAGTTCGGGTCTCCTACGAGCAGTACTTC

V gene: TRBV9
clone size: .
J gene: TRBJ1-2
D gene: TRBD1
CDR3 protein: CASSVDGTASNYGYTF
CDR3 DNA: TGTGCCAGCAGCGTAGATGGGACAGCATCTAACTATGGCTACACCTTC

V gene: TRBV7-6
clone size: .
J gene: TRBJ1-4
D gene: .
CDR3 protein: CASSLLTGILNEKLFF
CDR3 DNA: TGTGCCAGCAGCTTATTAACAGGGATACTTAATGAAAAACTGTTTTTT

V gene: TRBV5-6
clone size: .
J gene: TRBJ2-7
D gene: TRBD1
CDR3 protein: CASSRTGPYEQYF
CDR3 DNA: TGTGCCAGCAGCCGGACAGGGCCCTACGAGCAGTACTTC

V gene: TRBV6-5
clone size: .
J gene: TRBJ1-4
D gene: .
CDR3 protein: CASREGPNNEKLFF
CDR3 DNA: TGTGCCAGCAGGGAGGGCCCAAATAATGAAAAACTGTTTTTT

V gene: TRBV27
clone size: .
J gene: TRBJ2-5
D gene: TRBD2
CDR3 protein: CASSRTRGETQYF
CDR3 DNA: TGTGCCAGCAGTCGGACTAGAGGAGAGACCCAGTACTTC

V gene: TRBV11-2
clone size: .
J gene: TRBJ2-1
D gene: .
CDR3 protein: CASRLLWGGRSYNEQFF
CDR3 DNA: TGTGCCAGCAGACTGCTTTGGGGGGGGCGCTCCTACAATGAGCAGTTCTTC

V gene: TRBV3-1/TRBV3-2
clone size: .
J gene: TRBJ1-6
D gene: .
CDR3 protein: CATSGRESTSPLHF
CDR3 DNA: TGTGCCACCTCGGGGAGGGAGAGTACATCACCCCTCCACTTT

V gene: TRBV4-1
clone size: .
J gene: TRBJ2-7
D gene: TRBD2
CDR3 protein: CASSLTSGGTYEQYF
CDR3 DNA: TGCGCCAGCAGCCTCACTAGCGGGGGGACCTACGAGCAGTACTTC

V gene: TRBV5-1
clone size: .
J gene: TRBJ1-6
D gene: TRBD1
CDR3 protein: CASSLTAGGWNSPLHF
CDR3 DNA: TGCGCCAGCAGCTTGACGGCAGGGGGCTGGAATTCACCCCTCCACTTT

V gene: TRBV12-3/TRBV12-4
clone size: .
J gene: TRBJ1-2
D gene: .
CDR3 protein: CASSLWAGGYTF
CDR3 DNA: TGTGCCAGCAGTTTATGGGCCGGAGGCTACACCTTC

V gene: TRBV19
clone size: .
J gene: TRBJ2-3
D gene: .
CDR3 protein: CASSSSLDTKDTQYF
CDR3 DNA: TGTGCCAGTAGTTCCAGCCTCGATACTAAAGATACGCAGTATTTT

V gene: TRBV6-5
clone size: .
J gene: TRBJ1-2
D gene: TRBD1
CDR3 protein: CASNNRDSSGYTF
CDR3 DNA: TGTGCCAGCAACAACCGGGACAGTTCTGGCTACACCTTC